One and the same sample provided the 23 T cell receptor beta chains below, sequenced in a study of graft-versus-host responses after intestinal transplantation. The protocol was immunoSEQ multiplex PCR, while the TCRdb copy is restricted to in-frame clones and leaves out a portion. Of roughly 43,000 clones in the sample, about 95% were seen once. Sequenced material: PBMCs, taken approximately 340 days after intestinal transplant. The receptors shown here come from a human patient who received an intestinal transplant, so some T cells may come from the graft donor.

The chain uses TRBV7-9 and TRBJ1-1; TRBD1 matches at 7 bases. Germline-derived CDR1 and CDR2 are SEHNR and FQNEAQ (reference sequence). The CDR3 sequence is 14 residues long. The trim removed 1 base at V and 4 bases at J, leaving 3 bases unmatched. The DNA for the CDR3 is TGTGCCAGCAGCTTAGGACAGGGCTTCACTGAAGCTTTCTTT. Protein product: CASSLGQGFTEAFF.

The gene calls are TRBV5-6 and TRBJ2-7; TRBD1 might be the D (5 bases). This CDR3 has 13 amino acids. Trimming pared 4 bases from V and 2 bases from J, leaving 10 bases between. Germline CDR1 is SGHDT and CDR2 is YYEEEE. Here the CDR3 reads CASSATGTYEQYF. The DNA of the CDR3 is TGTGCCAGCAGCGCAACAGGAACCTACGAGCAGTACTTC.

This CDR3 reads CASGPTSGRLVGEQFF. CDR3 nucleotides: TGTGCTAGTGGTCCCACTAGCGGGAGGTTGGTTGGTGAGCAGTTCTTC. This chain connects TRBV12-5 to TRBJ2-1; 12 bases map to TRBD2. J lost 9 bases, V lost 5 bases, and 11 bases had no gene match. This CDR3 contains 16 residues. CDR1 and CDR2 from the germline V gene are LGHNT and FRNRAP.

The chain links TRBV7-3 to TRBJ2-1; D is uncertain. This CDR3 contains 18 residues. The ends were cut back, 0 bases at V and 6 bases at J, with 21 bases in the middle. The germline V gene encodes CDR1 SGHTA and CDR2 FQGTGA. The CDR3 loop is CASSLTKGGAPWVNEQFF. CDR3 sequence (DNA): TGTGCCAGCAGCTTAACGAAAGGTGGAGCTCCGTGGGTCAATGAGCAGTTCTTC. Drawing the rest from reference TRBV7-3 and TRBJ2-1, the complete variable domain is GAGVSQTPSNKVTEKGKYVELRCDPISGHTALYWYRQSLGQGPEFLIYFQGTGAADDSGLPNDRFFAVRPEGSVSTLKIQRTERGDSAVYLCASSLTKGGAPWVNEQFFGPGTRLTVL.

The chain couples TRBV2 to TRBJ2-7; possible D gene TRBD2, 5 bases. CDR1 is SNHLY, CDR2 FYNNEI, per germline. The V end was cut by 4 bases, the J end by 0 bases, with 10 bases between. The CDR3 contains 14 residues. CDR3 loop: CASSALDFSYEQYF. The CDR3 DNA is TGTGCCAGCAGTGCCCTGGACTTCTCCTACGAGCAGTACTTC.

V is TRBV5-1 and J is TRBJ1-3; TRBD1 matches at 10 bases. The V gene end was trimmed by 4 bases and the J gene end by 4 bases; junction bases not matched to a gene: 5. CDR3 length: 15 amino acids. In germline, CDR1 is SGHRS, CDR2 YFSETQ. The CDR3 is CASSPGQGVGNTIYF. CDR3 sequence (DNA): TGCGCCAGCAGCCCCGGACAGGGGGTGGGAAACACCATATATTTT.

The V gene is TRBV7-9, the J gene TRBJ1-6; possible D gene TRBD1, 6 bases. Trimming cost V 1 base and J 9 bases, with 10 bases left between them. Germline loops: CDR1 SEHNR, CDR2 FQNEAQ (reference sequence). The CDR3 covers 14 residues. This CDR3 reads CASSLGGLGSPLHF. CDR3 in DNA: TGTGCCAGCAGCTTAGGGGGGCTAGGTTCACCCCTCCACTTT.

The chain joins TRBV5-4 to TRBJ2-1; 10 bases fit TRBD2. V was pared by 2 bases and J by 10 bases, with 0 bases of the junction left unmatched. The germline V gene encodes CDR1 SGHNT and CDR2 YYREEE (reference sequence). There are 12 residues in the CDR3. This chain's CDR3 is CASSLLAGEQFF. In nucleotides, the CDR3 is TGTGCCAGCAGCTTACTAGCGGGGGAGCAGTTCTTC. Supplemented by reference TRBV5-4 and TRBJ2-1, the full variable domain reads ETGVTQSPTHLIKTRGQQVTLRCSSQSGHNTVSWYQQALGQGPQFIFQYYREEENGRGNFPPRFSGLQFPNYSSELNVNALELDDSALYLCASSLLAGEQFFGPGTRLTVL.

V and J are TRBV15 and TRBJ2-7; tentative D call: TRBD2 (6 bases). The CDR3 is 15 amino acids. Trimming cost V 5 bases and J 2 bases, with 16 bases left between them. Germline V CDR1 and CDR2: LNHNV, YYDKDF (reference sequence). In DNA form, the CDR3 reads TGTGCCACCAGCTCCTCCAGCGGGCCTCCCTACGAGCAGTACTTC. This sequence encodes CATSSSSGPPYEQYF.

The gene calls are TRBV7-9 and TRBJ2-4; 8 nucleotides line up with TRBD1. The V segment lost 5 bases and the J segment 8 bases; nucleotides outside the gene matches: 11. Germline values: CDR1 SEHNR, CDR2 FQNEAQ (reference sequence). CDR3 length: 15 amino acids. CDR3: CASSTDRGNEYIQYF. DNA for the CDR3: TGTGCCAGCAGCACAGACAGGGGTAATGAATACATTCAGTACTTC.

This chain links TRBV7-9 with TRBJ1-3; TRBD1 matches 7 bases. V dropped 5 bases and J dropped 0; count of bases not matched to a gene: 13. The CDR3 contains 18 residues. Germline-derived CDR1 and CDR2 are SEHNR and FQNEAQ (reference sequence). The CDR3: CASSAYDRATDSGNTIYF. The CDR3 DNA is TGTGCCAGCAGCGCCTACGACAGGGCGACTGACTCTGGAAACACCATATATTTT.

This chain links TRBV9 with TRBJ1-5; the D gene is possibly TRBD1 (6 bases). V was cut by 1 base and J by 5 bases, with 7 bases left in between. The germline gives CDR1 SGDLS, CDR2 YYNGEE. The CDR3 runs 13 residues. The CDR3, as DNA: TGTGCCAGCAGCGTAACAGGGTATCAGCCCCAGCATTTT. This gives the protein CASSVTGYQPQHF.

Here the CDR3 reads CASSLSGLGGYEQYF. CDR3 nucleotide sequence: TGTGCCAGCAGTTTATCCGGCCTTGGGGGCTACGAGCAGTACTTC. The chain combines TRBV6-5 with TRBJ2-7; D could derive from TRBD1 or TRBD2 (5 bases each). Trimming removed 4 bases from V and 3 bases from J, with 16 bases in between. This CDR3 region has 15 residues. The germline gives CDR1 MNHEY, CDR2 SVGAGI.

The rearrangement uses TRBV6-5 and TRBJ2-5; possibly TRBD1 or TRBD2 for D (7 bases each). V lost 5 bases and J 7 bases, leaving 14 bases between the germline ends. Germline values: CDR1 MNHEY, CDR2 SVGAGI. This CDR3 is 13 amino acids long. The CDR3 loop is CASSDREGMTQYF. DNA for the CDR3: TGTGCCAGCAGTGACAGGGAGGGAATGACCCAGTACTTC.

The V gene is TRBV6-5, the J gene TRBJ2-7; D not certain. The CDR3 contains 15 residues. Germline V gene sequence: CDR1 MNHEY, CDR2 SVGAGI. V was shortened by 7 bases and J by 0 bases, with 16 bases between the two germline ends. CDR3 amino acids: CASTEEASSSYEQYF. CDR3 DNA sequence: TGTGCCAGCACCGAGGAAGCATCTAGCTCCTACGAGCAGTACTTC.

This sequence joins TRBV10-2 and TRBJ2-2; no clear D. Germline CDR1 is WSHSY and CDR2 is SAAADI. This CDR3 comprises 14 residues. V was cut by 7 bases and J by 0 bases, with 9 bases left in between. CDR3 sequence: CASTVGPNTGELFF. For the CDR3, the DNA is TGCGCCAGCACAGTCGGTCCGAACACCGGGGAGCTGTTTTTT.

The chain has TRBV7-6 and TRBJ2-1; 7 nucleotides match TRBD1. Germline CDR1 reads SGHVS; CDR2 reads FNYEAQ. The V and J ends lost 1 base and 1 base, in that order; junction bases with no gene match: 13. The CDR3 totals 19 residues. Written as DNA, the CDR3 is TGTGCCAGCAGCTTAGTACCCCGACAGGGATGGAGTTCCTACAATGAGCAGTTCTTC. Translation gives CASSLVPRQGWSSYNEQFF.

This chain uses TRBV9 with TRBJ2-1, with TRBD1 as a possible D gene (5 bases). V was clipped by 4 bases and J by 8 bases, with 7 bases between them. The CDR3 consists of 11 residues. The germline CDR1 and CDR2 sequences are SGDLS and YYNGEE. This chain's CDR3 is CASSLGDEQFF. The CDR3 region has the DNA TGTGCCAGCAGCCTAGGGGATGAGCAGTTCTTC.

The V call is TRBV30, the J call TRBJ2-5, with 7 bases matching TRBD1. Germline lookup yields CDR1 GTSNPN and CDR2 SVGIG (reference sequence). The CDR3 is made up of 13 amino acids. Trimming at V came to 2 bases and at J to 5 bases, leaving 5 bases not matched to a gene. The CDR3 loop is CAWSSRGLETQYF. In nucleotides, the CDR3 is TGTGCCTGGAGTTCGAGGGGGCTCGAGACCCAGTACTTC.

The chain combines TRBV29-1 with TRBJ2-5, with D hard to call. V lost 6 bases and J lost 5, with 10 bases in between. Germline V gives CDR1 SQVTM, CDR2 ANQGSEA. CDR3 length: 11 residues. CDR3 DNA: TGCAGCGTATCCGGAGAGGAGACCCAGTACTTC. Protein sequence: CSVSGEETQYF.

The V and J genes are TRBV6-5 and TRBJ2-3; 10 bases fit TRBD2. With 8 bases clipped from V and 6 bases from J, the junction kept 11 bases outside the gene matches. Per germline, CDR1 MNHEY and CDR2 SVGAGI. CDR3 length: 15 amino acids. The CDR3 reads CASHPGTSEGDTQYF. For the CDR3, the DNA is TGTGCCAGCCACCCCGGGACTAGCGAGGGGGATACGCAGTATTTT.

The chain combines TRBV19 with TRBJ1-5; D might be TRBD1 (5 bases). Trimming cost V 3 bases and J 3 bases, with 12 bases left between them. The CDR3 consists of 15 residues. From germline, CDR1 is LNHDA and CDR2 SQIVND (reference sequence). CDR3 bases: TGTGCCAGTAGTATGGCAGGGTGGGACAATCAGCCCCAGCATTTT. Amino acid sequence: CASSMAGWDNQPQHF.

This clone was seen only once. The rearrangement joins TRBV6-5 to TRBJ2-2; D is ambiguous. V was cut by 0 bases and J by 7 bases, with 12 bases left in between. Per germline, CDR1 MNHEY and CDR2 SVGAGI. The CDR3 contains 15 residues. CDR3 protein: CASSYSGPRSGELFF. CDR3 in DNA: TGTGCCAGCAGTTACTCCGGCCCACGGAGCGGGGAGCTGTTTTTT.